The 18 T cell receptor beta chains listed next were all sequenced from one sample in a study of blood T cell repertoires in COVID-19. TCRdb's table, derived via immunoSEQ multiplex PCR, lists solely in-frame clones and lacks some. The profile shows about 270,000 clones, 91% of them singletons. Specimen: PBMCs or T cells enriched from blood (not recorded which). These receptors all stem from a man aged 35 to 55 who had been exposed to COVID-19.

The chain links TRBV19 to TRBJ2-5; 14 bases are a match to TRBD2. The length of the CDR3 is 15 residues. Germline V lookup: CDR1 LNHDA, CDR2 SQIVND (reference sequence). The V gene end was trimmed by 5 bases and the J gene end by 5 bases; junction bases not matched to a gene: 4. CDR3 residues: CASSVTSGRAETQYF. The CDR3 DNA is TGTGCCAGTAGTGTGACTAGCGGGAGGGCGGAGACCCAGTACTTC. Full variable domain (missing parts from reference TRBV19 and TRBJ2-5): DGGITQSPKYLFRKEGQNVTLSCEQNLNHDAMYWYRQDPGQGLRLIYYSQIVNDFQKGDIAEGYSVSREKKESFPLTVTSAQKNPTAFYLCASSVTSGRAETQYFGPGTRLLVL.

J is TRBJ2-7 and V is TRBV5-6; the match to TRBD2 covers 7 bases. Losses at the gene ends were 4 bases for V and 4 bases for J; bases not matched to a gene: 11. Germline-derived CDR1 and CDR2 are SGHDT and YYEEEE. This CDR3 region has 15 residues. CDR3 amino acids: CASSLGVSGAYEQYF. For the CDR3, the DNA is TGTGCCAGCAGCCTCGGGGTCAGCGGGGCGTACGAGCAGTACTTC. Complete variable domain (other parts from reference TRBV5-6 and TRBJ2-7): DAGVTQSPTHLIKTRGQQVTLRCSPKSGHDTVSWYQQALGQGPQFIFQYYEEEERQRGNFPDRFSGHQFPNYSSELNVNALLLGDSALYLCASSLGVSGAYEQYFGPGTRLTVT.

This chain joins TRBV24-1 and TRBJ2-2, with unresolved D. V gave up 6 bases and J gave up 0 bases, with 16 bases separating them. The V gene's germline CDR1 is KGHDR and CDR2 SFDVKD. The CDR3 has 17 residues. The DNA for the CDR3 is TGTGCCACCAGTCCACACTCGGCGGAGTCGAACACCGGGGAGCTGTTTTTT. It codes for CATSPHSAESNTGELFF.

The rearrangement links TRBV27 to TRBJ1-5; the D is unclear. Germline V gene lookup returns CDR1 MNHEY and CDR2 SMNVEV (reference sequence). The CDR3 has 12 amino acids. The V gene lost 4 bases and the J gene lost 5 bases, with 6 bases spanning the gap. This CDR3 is CASSSVDQPQHF. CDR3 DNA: TGTGCCAGCAGTTCAGTCGATCAGCCCCAGCATTTT.

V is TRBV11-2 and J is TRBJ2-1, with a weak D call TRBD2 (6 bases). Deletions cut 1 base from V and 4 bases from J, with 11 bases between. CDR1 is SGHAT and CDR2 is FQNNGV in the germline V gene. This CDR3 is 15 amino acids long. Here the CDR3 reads CASSLGWGEYNEQFF. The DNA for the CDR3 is TGTGCCAGCAGCTTAGGCTGGGGGGAGTACAATGAGCAGTTCTTC.

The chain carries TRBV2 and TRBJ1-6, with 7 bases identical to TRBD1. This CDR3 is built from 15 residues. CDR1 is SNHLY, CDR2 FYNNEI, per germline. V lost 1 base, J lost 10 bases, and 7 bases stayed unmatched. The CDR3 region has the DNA TGTGCCAGCAGTGAAGAGGTGGCAGGGGGATCACCCCTCCACTTT. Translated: CASSEEVAGGSPLHF. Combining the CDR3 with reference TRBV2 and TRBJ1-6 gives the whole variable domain EPEVTQTPSHQVTQMGQEVILRCVPISNHLYFYWYRQILGQKVEFLVSFYNNEISEKSEIFDDQFSVERPDGSNFTLKIRSTKLEDSAMYFCASSEEVAGGSPLHFGNGTRLTVT.

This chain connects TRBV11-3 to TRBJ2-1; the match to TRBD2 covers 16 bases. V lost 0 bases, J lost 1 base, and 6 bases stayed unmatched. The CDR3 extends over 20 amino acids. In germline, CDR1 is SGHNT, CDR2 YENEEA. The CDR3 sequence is CASSLEGTSGRAWSYNEQFF. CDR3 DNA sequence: TGTGCCAGCAGCTTAGAGGGGACTAGCGGGAGGGCTTGGTCCTACAATGAGCAGTTCTTC. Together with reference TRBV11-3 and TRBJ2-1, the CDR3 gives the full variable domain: EAGVVQSPRYKIIEKKQPVAFWCNPISGHNTLYWYLQNLGQGPELLIRYENEEAVDDSQLPKDRFSAERLKGVDSTLKIQPAELGDSAVYLCASSLEGTSGRAWSYNEQFFGPGTRLTVL.

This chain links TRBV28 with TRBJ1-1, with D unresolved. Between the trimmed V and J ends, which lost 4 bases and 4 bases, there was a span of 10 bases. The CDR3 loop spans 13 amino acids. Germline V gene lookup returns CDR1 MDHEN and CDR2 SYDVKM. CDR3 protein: CASSSGSFTEAFF. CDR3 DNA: TGTGCCAGCAGTTCCGGGTCCTTCACTGAAGCTTTCTTT.

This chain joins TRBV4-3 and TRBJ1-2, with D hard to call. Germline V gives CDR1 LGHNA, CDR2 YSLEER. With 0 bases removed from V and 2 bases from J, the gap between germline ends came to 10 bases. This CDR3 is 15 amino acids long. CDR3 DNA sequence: TGCGCCAGCAGCCAAGAAGCAGGCCGAAACTATGGCTACACCTTC. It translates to CASSQEAGRNYGYTF.

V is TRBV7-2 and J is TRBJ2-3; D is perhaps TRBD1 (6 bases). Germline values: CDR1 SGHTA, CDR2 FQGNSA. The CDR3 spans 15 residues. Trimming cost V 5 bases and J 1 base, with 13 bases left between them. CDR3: CASSVTGYRTDTQYF. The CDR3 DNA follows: TGTGCCAGCAGCGTTACAGGGTACCGCACAGATACGCAGTATTTT. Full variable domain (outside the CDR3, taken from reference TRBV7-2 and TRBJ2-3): GAGVSQSPSNKVTEKGKDVELRCDPISGHTALYWYRQSLGQGLEFLIYFQGNSAPDKSGLPSDRFSAERTGGSVSTLTIQRTQQEDSAVYLCASSVTGYRTDTQYFGPGTRLTVL.

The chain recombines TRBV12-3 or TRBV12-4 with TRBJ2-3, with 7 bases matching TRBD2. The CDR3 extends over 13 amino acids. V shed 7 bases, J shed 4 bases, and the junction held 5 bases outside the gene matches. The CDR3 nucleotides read TGTGCCAGCACTGGTAGCGGGTCAGATACGCAGTATTTT. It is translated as CASTGSGSDTQYF.

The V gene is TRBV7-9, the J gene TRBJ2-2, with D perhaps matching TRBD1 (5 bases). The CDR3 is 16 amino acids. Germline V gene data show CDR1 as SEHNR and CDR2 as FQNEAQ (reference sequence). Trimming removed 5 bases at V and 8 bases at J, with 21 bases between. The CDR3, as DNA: TGTGCCAGCAGCCCATCTATAAGGGGTCGAGCGGGGGAGCTGTTTTTT. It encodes CASSPSIRGRAGELFF.

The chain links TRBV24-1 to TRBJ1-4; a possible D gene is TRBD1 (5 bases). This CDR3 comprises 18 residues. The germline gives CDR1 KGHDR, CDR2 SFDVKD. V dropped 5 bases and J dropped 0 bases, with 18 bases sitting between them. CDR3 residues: CATSAGGATTPTNEKLFF. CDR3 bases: TGTGCCACCAGTGCGGGGGGAGCCACCACCCCAACTAATGAAAAACTGTTTTTT.

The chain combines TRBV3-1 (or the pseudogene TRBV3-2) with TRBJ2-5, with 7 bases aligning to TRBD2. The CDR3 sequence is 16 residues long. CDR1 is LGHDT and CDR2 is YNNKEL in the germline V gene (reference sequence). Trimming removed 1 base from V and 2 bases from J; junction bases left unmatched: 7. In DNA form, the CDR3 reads TGTGCCAGCAGCCAAGTCCCTAGCGGCAAACAAGAGACCCAGTACTTC. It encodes CASSQVPSGKQETQYF.

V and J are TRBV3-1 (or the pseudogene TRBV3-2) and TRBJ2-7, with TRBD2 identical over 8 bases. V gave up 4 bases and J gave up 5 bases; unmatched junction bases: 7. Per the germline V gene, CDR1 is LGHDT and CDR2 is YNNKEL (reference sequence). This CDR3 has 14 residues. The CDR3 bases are TGTGCCAGCAGCCCGGGAGGGCGATCCCACGAGCAGTACTTC. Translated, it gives CASSPGGRSHEQYF.

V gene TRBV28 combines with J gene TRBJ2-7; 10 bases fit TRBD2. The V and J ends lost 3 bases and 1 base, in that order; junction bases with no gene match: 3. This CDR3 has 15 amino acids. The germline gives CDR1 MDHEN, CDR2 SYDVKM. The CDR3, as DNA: TGTGCCAGCAGTTTTGCTAGCGGGAGTTCCTACGAGCAGTACTTC. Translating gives CASSFASGSSYEQYF. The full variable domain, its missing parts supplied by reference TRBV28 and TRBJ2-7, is DVKVTQSSRYLVKRTGEKVFLECVQDMDHENMFWYRQDPGLGLRLIYFSYDVKMKEKGDIPEGYSVSREKKERFSLILESASTNQTSMYLCASSFASGSSYEQYFGPGTRLTVT.

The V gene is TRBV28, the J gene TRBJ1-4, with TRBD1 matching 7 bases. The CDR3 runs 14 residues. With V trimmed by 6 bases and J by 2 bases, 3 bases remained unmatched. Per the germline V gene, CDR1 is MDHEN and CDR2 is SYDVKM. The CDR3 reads CASRTGFTNEKLFF. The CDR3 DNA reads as TGTGCCAGCAGGACAGGGTTTACTAATGAAAAACTGTTTTTT.

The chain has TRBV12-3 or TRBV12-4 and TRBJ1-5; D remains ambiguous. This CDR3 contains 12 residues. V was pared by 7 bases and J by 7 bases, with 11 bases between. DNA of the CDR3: TGTGCCAGCACCGTCAACACGCAGCCCCAGCATTTT. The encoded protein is CASTVNTQPQHF.